This paragraph covers one TCR beta chain sequence. This record belongs to a study of identifying expanded T cells in peripheral blood. The CDR3 loop spans 15 amino acids. The V and J ends lost 1 base and 5 bases respectively, with 11 bases between them. Germline lookup yields CDR1 MGHRA and CDR2 YSYEKL. The table came from immunoSEQ multiplex PCR; TCRdb's copy has only in-frame clones and leaves some out. The data contain about 100,000 clones, roughly 89% of them singletons. Sequenced sample: blood. The genes are TRBV4-1 and TRBJ1-4; unclear D gene. The sequence came from a person aged 18 to 70 in good health. CDR3 DNA sequence: TGCGCCAGCAGCCAAGGGGCCGGGCCCAATGAAAAACTGTTTTTT. This sequence encodes CASSQGAGPNEKLFF.